The clone carrying this T cell receptor beta chain was seen just once. Trimming took 5 bases from V and 4 from J; bases not matched to a gene: 10. The CDR3 consists of 15 residues. Germline values: CDR1 SGHAT, CDR2 FQNNGV. This entry is derived from a study of blood T cell repertoires in COVID-19. For the study at large: The origin of the acute and convalescent COVID-19 samples was the United States, Italy and Spain. T cells, B-cell-depleted T cells, or PBMCs provided the cDNA or gDNA that served as material.

Those enrolled in Seattle joined during active infection and were followed longitudinally afterward. In the study's own analysis: Amplification with reference gene primers provided the estimates of nucleated cell counts. Sequenced by immunoSEQ multiplex PCR; TCRdb stores in-frame clones only, minus some. V and J calls plus clone size are reproduced from that table; the DNA served to infer D and trimming. This table holds 250,000 to 300,000 clones, roughly 86% found once. The rearrangement uses TRBV11-2 and TRBJ2-7, with 8 bases aligning to TRBD2. This sequence was found in a woman aged 25 to 39 with COVID-19, enrolled during active disease. Sequencing used peripheral blood. The CDR3 region is CASSPSPGGPYEQYF. The CDR3 DNA reads TGTGCCAGCAGCCCCTCTCCGGGAGGGCCATACGAGCAGTACTTC.